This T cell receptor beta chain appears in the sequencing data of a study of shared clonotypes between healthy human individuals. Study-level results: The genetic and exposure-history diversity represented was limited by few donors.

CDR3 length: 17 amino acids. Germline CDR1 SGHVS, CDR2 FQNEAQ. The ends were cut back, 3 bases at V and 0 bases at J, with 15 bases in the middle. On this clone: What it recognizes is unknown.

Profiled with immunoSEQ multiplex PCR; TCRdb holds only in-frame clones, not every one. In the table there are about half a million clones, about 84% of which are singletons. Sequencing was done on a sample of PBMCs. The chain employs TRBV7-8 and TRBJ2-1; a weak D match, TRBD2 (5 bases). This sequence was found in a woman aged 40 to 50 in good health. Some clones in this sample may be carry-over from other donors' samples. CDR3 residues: CASSLIPGLSSYNEQFF. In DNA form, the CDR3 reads TGTGCCAGCAGCTTGATCCCGGGATTAAGCTCCTACAATGAGCAGTTCTTC. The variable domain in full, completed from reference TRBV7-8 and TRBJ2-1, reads GAGVSQSPRYKVAKRGQDVALRCDPISGHVSLFWYQQALGQGPEFLTYFQNEAQLDKSGLPSDRFFAERPEGSVSTLKIQRTQQEDSAVYLCASSLIPGLSSYNEQFFGPGTRLTVL.